This entry describes one T cell receptor (beta chain). The V end was cut by 6 bases, the J end by 4 bases, with 16 bases between. This CDR3 has 15 residues. Germline CDR1 is LNHDA and CDR2 is SQIVND (reference sequence). The sample is drawn from a study of control samples from healthy donors and cancer patients. Assay used: immunoSEQ multiplex PCR; TCRdb lists only in-frame clones, some missing. The table includes 200,000 to 250,000 clones, 85% to 95% detected once. The TCR was taken from a man aged 45-65 years in good health. The material sequenced was blood. The V call is TRBV19, the J call TRBJ1-5, with D tentatively TRBD1 (6 bases). Written as DNA, the CDR3 is TGTGCCAGTAGCCCCGGACAGTTAAGAAATCAGCCCCAGCATTTT. This encodes CASSPGQLRNQPQHF.